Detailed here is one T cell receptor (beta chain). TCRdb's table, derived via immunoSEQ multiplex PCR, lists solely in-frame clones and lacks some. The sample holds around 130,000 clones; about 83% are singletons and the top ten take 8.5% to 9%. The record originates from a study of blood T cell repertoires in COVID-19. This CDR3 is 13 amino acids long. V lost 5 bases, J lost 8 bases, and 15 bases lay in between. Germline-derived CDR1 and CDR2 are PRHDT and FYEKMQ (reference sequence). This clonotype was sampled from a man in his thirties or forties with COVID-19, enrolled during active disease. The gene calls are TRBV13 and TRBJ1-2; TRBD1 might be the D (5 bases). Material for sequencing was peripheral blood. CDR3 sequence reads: CASSRDQGFGYTF. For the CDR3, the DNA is TGTGCCAGCAGCCGCGACCAGGGATTCGGCTACACCTTC. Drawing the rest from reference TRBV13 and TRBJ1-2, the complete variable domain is AAGVIQSPRHLIKEKRETATLKCYPIPRHDTVYWYQQGPGQDPQFLISFYEKMQSDKGSIPDRFSAQQFSDYHSELNMSSLELGDSALYFCASSRDQGFGYTFGSGTRLTVV.